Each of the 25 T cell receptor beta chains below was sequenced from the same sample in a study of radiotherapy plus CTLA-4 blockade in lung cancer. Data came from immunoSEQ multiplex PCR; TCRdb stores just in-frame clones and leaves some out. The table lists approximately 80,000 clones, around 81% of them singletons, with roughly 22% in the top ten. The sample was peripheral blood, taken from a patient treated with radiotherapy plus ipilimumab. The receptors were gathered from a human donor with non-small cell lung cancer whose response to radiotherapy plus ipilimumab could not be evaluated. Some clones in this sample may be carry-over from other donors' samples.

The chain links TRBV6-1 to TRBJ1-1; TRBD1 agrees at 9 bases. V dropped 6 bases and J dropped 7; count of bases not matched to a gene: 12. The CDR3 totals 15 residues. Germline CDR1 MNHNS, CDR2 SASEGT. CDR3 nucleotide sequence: TGTGCCAGCAGCTATGGGTACAGGGGGCGATTTGAAGCTTTCTTT. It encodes CASSYGYRGRFEAFF.

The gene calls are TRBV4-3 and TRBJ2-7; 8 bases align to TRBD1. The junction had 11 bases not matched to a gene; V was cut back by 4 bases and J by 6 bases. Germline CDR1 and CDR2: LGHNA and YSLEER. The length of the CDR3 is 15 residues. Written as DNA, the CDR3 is TGCGCCAGCAGCCCCGACGTCGGACAGGGTGGCGAGCAGTACTTC. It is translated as CASSPDVGQGGEQYF.

CDR3: CASRTLAGAGDTQYF. Here the CDR3 DNA reads TGTGCCAGCAGGACACTAGCGGGGGCTGGGGATACGCAGTATTTT. The chain recombines TRBV5-4 with TRBJ2-3, with TRBD2 matching over 11 bases. V was pared by 5 bases and J by 6 bases, with 8 bases of the junction left unmatched. The CDR3 extends over 15 amino acids. CDR1 is SGHNT, CDR2 YYREEE, per germline (reference sequence).

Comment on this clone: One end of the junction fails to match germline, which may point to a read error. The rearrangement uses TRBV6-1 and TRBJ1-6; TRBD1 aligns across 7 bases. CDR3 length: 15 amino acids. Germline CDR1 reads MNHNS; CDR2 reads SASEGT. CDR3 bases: TGTGCCAGCAGAGAAGACAGGGAGTATAATTCACCCCTCCACTTT. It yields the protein CASREDREYNSPLHF.

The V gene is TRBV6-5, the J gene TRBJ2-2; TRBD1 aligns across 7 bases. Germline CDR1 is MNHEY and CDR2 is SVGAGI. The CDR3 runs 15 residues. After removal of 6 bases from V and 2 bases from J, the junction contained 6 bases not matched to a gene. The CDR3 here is CASRRGQVNTGELFF. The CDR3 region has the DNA TGTGCCAGCAGGAGAGGACAGGTTAACACCGGGGAGCTGTTTTTT.

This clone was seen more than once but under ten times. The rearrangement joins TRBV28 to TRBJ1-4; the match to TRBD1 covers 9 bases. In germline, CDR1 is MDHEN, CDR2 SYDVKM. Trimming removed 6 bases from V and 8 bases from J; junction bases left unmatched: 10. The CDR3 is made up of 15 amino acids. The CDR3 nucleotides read TGTGCCAGCAGGAGTGAGGGGACAGGGTACGAAAAACTGTTTTTT. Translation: CASRSEGTGYEKLFF.

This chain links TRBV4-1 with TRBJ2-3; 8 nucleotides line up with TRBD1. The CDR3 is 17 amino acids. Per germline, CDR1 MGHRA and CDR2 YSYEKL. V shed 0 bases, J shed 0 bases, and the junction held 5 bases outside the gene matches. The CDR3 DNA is TGCGCCAGCAGCCAAGAGGGTCGGACAGGGAGCACAGATACGCAGTATTTT. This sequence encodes CASSQEGRTGSTDTQYF.

DNA for the CDR3: TGCAGCGTAGCGGGGGGGCGGGACACCGGGGAGCTGTTTTTT. Its translation: CSVAGGRDTGELFF. This rearrangement joins TRBV29-1 to TRBJ2-2; 10 nucleotides match TRBD2. The CDR3 contains 14 residues. Germline values: CDR1 SQVTM, CDR2 ANQGSEA. With 6 bases clipped from V and 3 bases from J, the junction kept 4 bases outside the gene matches.

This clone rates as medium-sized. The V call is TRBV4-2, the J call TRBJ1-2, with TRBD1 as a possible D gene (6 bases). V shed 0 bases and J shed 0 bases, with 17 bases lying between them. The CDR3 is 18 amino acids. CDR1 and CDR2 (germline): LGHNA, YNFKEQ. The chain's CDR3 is CASSQDLQGRGPNYGYTF. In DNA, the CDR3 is TGTGCCAGCAGCCAAGATCTTCAGGGGAGGGGACCTAACTATGGCTACACCTTC.

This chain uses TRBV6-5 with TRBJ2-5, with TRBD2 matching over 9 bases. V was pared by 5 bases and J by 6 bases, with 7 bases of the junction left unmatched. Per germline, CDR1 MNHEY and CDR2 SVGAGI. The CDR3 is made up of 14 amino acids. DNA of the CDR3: TGTGCCAGCAGTACCTCTAGCGGGGTGAAGACCCAGTACTTC. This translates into CASSTSSGVKTQYF.

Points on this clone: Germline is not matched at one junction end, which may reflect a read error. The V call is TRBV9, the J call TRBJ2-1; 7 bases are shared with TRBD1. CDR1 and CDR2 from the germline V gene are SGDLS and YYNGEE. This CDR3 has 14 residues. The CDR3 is CASTRTGSDNEQFF. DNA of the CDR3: TGTGCCAGCACCAGGACAGGCTCCGACAATGAGCAGTTCTTC.

As DNA, the CDR3 is TGTGCCAGCAGCCAATTCGAGCGACTAGCTGGTAGTTACGAGCAGTACTTC. Translated: CASSQFERLAGSYEQYF. The V gene is TRBV9, the J gene TRBJ2-7; TRBD2 matches at 7 bases. Trimming cost V 4 bases and J 4 bases; bases outside gene matches: 17. This CDR3 region has 17 residues. The germline V gene has CDR1 SGDLS and CDR2 YYNGEE.

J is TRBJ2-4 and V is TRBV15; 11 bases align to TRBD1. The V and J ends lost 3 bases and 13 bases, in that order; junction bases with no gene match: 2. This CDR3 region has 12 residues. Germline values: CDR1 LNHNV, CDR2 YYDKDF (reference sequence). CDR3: CATSSWTGGQYF. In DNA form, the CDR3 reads TGTGCCACCAGCAGTTGGACAGGGGGCCAGTACTTC.

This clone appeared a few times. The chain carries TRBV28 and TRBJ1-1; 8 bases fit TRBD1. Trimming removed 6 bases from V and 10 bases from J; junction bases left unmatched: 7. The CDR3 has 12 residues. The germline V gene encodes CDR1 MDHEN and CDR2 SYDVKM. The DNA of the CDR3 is TGTGCCAGCAGCACGGACAGGGTGGGAGCTTTCTTT. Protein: CASSTDRVGAFF.

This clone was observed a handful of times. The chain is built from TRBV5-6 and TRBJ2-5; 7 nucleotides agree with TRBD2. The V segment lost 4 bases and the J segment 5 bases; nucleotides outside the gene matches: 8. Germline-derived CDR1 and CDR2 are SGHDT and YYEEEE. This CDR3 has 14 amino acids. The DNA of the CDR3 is TGTGCCAGCAGCCTGGGCAGGGAGGGCGAGACCCAGTACTTC. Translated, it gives CASSLGREGETQYF. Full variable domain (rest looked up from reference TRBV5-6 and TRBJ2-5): DAGVTQSPTHLIKTRGQQVTLRCSPKSGHDTVSWYQQALGQGPQFIFQYYEEEERQRGNFPDRFSGHQFPNYSSELNVNALLLGDSALYLCASSLGREGETQYFGPGTRLLVL.

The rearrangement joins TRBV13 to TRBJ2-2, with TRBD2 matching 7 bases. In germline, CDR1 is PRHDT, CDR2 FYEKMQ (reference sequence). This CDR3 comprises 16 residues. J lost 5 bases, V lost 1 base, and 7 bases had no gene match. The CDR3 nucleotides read TGTGCCAGCAGCTTAGTTAGTCTAGCGGAGACCGGGGAGCTGTTTTTT. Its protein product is CASSLVSLAETGELFF. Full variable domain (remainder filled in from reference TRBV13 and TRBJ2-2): AAGVIQSPRHLIKEKRETATLKCYPIPRHDTVYWYQQGPGQDPQFLISFYEKMQSDKGSIPDRFSAQQFSDYHSELNMSSLELGDSALYFCASSLVSLAETGELFFGEGSRLTVL.

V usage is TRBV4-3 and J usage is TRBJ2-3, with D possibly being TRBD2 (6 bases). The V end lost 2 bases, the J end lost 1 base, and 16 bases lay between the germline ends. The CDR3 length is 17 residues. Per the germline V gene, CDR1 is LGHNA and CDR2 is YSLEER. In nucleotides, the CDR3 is TGCGCCAGCAGCCAACAGACTAGTTCTTGGGGCACAGATACGCAGTATTTT. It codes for CASSQQTSSWGTDTQYF.

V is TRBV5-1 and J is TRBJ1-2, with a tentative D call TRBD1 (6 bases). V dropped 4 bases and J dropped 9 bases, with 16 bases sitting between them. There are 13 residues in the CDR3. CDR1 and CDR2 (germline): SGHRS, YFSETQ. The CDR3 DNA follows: TGCGCCAGCAGCCTACGGACAGAGAGGAGCTACACCTTC. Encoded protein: CASSLRTERSYTF.

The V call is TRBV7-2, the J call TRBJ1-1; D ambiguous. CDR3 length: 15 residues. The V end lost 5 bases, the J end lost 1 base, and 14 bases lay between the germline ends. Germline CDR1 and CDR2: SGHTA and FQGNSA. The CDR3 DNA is TGTGCCAGCAGCCCCCAGACCGGGGAGAACACTGAAGCTTTCTTT. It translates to CASSPQTGENTEAFF.

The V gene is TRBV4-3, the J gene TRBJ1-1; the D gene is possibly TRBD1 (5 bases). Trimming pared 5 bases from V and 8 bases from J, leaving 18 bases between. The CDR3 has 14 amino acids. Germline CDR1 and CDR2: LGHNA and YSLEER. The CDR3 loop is CASSGFSGSAEAFF. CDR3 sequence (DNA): TGCGCCAGCAGCGGCTTTTCAGGGTCCGCGGAAGCTTTCTTT.

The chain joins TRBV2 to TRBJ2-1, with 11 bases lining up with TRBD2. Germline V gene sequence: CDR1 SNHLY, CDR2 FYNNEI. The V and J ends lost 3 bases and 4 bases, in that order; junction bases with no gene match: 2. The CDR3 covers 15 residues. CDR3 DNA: TGTGCCAGCAGTGATCTAGCGGGGGGATACAATGAGCAGTTCTTC. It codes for CASSDLAGGYNEQFF.

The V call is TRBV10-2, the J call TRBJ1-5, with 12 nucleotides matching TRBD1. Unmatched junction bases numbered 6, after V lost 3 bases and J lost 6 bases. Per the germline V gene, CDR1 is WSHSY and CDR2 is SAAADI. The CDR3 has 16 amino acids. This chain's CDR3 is CASSDRDRGHGQPQHF. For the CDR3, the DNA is TGCGCCAGCAGTGACCGGGACAGGGGGCACGGTCAGCCCCAGCATTTT.

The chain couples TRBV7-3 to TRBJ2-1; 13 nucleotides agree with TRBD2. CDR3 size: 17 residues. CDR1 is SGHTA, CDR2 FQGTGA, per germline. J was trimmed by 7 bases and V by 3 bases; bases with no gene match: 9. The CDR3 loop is CASSLLPGLAGSNEQFF. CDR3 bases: TGTGCCAGCAGCTTGTTACCGGGACTAGCGGGGTCTAATGAGCAGTTCTTC.

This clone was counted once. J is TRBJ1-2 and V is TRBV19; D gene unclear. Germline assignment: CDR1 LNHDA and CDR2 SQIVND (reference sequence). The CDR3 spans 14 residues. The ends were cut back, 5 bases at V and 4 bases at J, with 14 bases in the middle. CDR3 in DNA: TGTGCCAGTAGTCCCGCGATAGGGAGCTATGGCTACACCTTC. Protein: CASSPAIGSYGYTF.

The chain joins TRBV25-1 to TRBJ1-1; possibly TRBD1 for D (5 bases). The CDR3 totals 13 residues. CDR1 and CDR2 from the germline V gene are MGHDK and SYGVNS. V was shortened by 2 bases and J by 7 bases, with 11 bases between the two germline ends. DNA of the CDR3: TGTGCCAGCAGTGAAGGTTGGGGCTTTGAAGCTTTCTTT. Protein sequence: CASSEGWGFEAFF.